The table lists the clone carrying this T cell receptor (beta chain) with a count of one. This specimen comes from a study of blood T cell repertoires in COVID-19. Study information: Samples representing acute and convalescent COVID-19 were sourced from the United States, Italy and Spain. In each case, the material was cDNA or gDNA derived from T cells, B-cell-depleted T cells, or PBMCs.

CDR1 and CDR2 (germline): SGHRS, YFSETQ. The V gene lost 4 bases and the J gene lost 0 bases, with 17 bases spanning the gap. The CDR3 spans 17 residues. In the authors' methods: Reference gene primer amplification gave estimated nucleated cell counts. This table comes from immunoSEQ multiplex PCR, and its TCRdb copy is limited to in-frame clones, with some not included. The V and J calls and clone size were taken over from that table, and D and trimming were inferred from the DNA. The sample contains 200,000 to 250,000 clones, 88% of which appear only once. The sequencing input was peripheral blood. The clonotype originates from a woman in her fifties or sixties with acute or convalescent COVID-19. The chain is built from TRBV5-1 and TRBJ2-1; possibly TRBD2 for D (6 bases). The CDR3 sequence: CASSPMGAGLSYNEQFF. The CDR3 bases are TGCGCCAGCAGCCCCATGGGAGCGGGCCTCTCCTACAATGAGCAGTTCTTC. The complete variable domain, with remaining parts taken from reference TRBV5-1 and TRBJ2-1, reads KAGVTQTPRYLIKTRGQQVTLSCSPISGHRSVSWYQQTPGQGLQFLFEYFSETQRNKGNFPGRFSGRQFSNSRSEMNVSTLELGDSALYLCASSPMGAGLSYNEQFFGPGTRLTVL.